The 23 T cell receptor beta chains listed next were all sequenced from one sample in a study of T cell responses to AZD1222 COVID-19 vaccine. Sequenced by immunoSEQ multiplex PCR; TCRdb stores in-frame clones only, minus some. The sample consists of 150,000 to 180,000 clones, 87% of them appearing once. The sample consisted of peripheral blood, taken 28 days after the second AZD1222 dose. These receptors originate from an adult who received the AZD1222 COVID-19 vaccine.

The rearrangement uses TRBV5-6 and TRBJ2-3, with D perhaps matching TRBD1 or TRBD2 (5 bases each). Germline V gene sequence: CDR1 SGHDT, CDR2 YYEEEE. This CDR3 has 15 amino acids. Trimming left V 3 bases short and J 3 bases short, with 14 bases between. CDR3 region: CASSSPGPSTDTQYF. CDR3 bases: TGTGCCAGCAGCTCCCCGGGACCCTCGACAGATACGCAGTATTTT.

The chain joins TRBV2 to TRBJ2-1, with no clear D. Trimming cost V 10 bases and J 7 bases, with 17 bases left between them. CDR1 and CDR2 (germline): SNHLY, FYNNEI. This CDR3 is built from 13 residues. The chain's CDR3 is CATVDLVRNEQFF. DNA of the CDR3: TGTGCCACCGTAGACCTAGTTAGAAATGAGCAGTTCTTC.

The genes are TRBV7-8 and TRBJ1-5; D gene unclear. Germline V lookup: CDR1 SGHVS, CDR2 FQNEAQ. CDR3 length equals 14 residues. The V and J ends lost 4 bases and 1 base respectively, with 8 bases between them. CDR3 loop: CASSSSQSNQPQHF. The CDR3 DNA is TGTGCCAGCAGCTCCTCGCAGAGCAATCAGCCCCAGCATTTT.

The chain employs TRBV30 and TRBJ2-1; D not certain. The germline V and J ends were trimmed by 1 base and 6 bases, with 7 bases remaining between them. The CDR3 sequence is 12 residues long. Germline assignment: CDR1 GTSNPN and CDR2 SVGIG (reference sequence). The CDR3 protein is CAWSAQSNEQFF. The CDR3 DNA sequence: TGTGCCTGGAGTGCCCAGAGCAATGAGCAGTTCTTC.

V usage is TRBV4-3 and J usage is TRBJ2-3, with D possibly matching TRBD2 (6 bases). This CDR3 is 17 amino acids long. Germline loops: CDR1 LGHNA, CDR2 YSLEER. V was cut by 0 bases and J by 3 bases, with 16 bases left in between. The CDR3: CASSQDGSGRATDTQYF. The CDR3 DNA follows: TGCGCCAGCAGCCAAGATGGCAGCGGGCGAGCTACAGATACGCAGTATTTT.

The gene calls are TRBV5-1 and TRBJ2-5; a possible D gene is TRBD2 (6 bases). Germline V gene lookup returns CDR1 SGHRS and CDR2 YFSETQ. The V and J ends lost 4 bases and 1 base respectively, with 11 bases between them. The CDR3 spans 14 residues. CDR3 protein: CASSPGTRQETQYF. The DNA of the CDR3 is TGCGCCAGCAGCCCCGGGACTCGCCAAGAGACCCAGTACTTC.

The genes are TRBV9 and TRBJ2-1; no definite D call. V was shortened by 0 bases and J by 0 bases, with 7 bases between the two germline ends. CDR3 size: 15 residues. In germline, CDR1 is SGDLS, CDR2 YYNGEE. The CDR3 loop is CASSVGMNSYNEQFF. CDR3 in DNA: TGTGCCAGCAGCGTAGGGATGAACTCCTACAATGAGCAGTTCTTC.

The rearrangement links TRBV5-1 to TRBJ1-1; 9 bases agree with TRBD1. The CDR3 sequence is 13 residues long. The V gene's germline CDR1 is SGHRS and CDR2 YFSETQ. The junction had 2 bases not matched to a gene; V was cut back by 1 base and J by 7 bases. CDR3 sequence: CASSLTGGGEAFF. In DNA, the CDR3 is TGCGCCAGCAGCTTGACAGGGGGCGGTGAAGCTTTCTTT.

The genes are TRBV20-1 and TRBJ2-5; tentative D call: TRBD2 (5 bases). The length of the CDR3 is 10 residues. Germline CDR1 and CDR2: DFQATT and SNEGSKA (reference sequence). V was shortened by 5 bases and J by 4 bases, with 5 bases between the two germline ends. CDR3 loop: CSAGRETQYF. The CDR3 region has the DNA TGCAGTGCTGGGAGAGAGACCCAGTACTTC.

V is TRBV29-1 and J is TRBJ1-4, with D uncertain. CDR1 SQVTM and CDR2 ANQGSEA come from the germline V gene. Trimming removed 6 bases at V and 8 bases at J, with 16 bases between. There are 13 residues in the CDR3. As DNA, the CDR3 is TGCAGCGTCAACGAGGTCATGGGGGAAAAACTGTTTTTT. Protein product: CSVNEVMGEKLFF. Full variable domain (rest looked up from reference TRBV29-1 and TRBJ1-4): SAVISQKPSRDICQRGTSLTIQCQVDSQVTMMFWYRQQPGQSLTLIATANQGSEATYESGFVIDKFPISRPNLTFSTLTVSNMSPEDSSIYLCSVNEVMGEKLFFGSGTQLSVL.

This clone was counted only a few times. The V gene is TRBV6-1, the J gene TRBJ2-1, with TRBD2 matching 11 bases. V gave up 0 bases and J gave up 8 bases; unmatched junction bases: 6. Germline V CDR1 and CDR2: MNHNS, SASEGT. The CDR3 contains 16 residues. The CDR3: CASSEAKLAGDYEQFF. CDR3 DNA: TGTGCCAGCAGTGAAGCAAAACTAGCGGGAGACTATGAGCAGTTCTTC.

This clone was counted a few times. The chain uses TRBV20-1 and TRBJ2-3; D gene unclear. CDR1 and CDR2 from the germline V gene are DFQATT and SNEGSKA (reference sequence). This CDR3 region has 11 residues. V lost 5 bases to trimming and J lost 4 bases, with 7 bases between them. The CDR3 spells CSASGSDTQYF. The CDR3 DNA reads as TGCAGTGCTTCCGGCTCAGATACGCAGTATTTT.

The V gene is TRBV27, the J gene TRBJ2-5, with TRBD2 matching over 8 bases. Germline loops: CDR1 MNHEY, CDR2 SMNVEV (reference sequence). Germline trimming cut 2 bases from V and 10 bases from J; bases unmatched to any gene: 12. This CDR3 is 15 amino acids long. DNA of the CDR3: TGTGCCAGCAGTTTAATCAGCGGGGGACTAGGTGGCCAGTACTTC. Protein sequence: CASSLISGGLGGQYF.

J is TRBJ1-1 and V is TRBV2; 8 nucleotides line up with TRBD1. Germline assignment: CDR1 SNHLY and CDR2 FYNNEI. With 10 bases clipped from V and 0 bases from J, the junction kept 7 bases outside the gene matches. CDR3 length: 14 residues. In DNA form, the CDR3 reads TGTGCCACTATCGGGGACAGGATGAACACTGAAGCTTTCTTT. Its translation is CATIGDRMNTEAFF. The full variable domain, its missing parts supplied by reference TRBV2 and TRBJ1-1, is EPEVTQTPSHQVTQMGQEVILRCVPISNHLYFYWYRQILGQKVEFLVSFYNNEISEKSEIFDDQFSVERPDGSNFTLKIRSTKLEDSAMYFCATIGDRMNTEAFFGQGTRLTVV.

The chain combines TRBV6-5 with TRBJ2-1; no definite D call. V lost 2 bases to trimming and J lost 9 bases, with 2 bases between them. Germline assignment: CDR1 MNHEY and CDR2 SVGAGI. The CDR3 extends over 10 amino acids. CDR3 region: CASSYGEQFF. CDR3 nucleotide sequence: TGTGCCAGCAGTTACGGTGAGCAGTTCTTC.

This rearrangement joins TRBV18 to TRBJ1-3; D may be TRBD1 (5 bases). Trimming removed 3 bases at V and 0 bases at J, with 12 bases between. Germline V lookup: CDR1 KGHSH, CDR2 LQKENI. CDR3 size: 16 residues. The CDR3 nucleotides are TGTGCCAGCTCACCCGGCAGGGTCAGCTCTGGAAACACCATATATTTT. It specifies CASSPGRVSSGNTIYF.

The chain combines TRBV14 with TRBJ2-7; 9 nucleotides agree with TRBD2. The V segment lost 9 bases and the J segment 0 bases; nucleotides outside the gene matches: 9. The CDR3 is made up of 15 amino acids. CDR1 is SGHDN, CDR2 FVKESK, per germline. The CDR3 DNA sequence: TGTGCCAGGATAAGGACTAGCGATACCTCCTACGAGCAGTACTTC. Encoded protein: CARIRTSDTSYEQYF.

This clone was observed a single time. The CDR3 region has the DNA TGTGCCAGCTCACCACCGTCACTAGGCGGCTACGAGCAGTACTTC. It specifies CASSPPSLGGYEQYF. The V call is TRBV18, the J call TRBJ2-7; perhaps TRBD2 as D (5 bases). V lost 0 bases to trimming and J lost 3 bases, with 12 bases between them. Germline V CDR1 and CDR2: KGHSH, LQKENI. The CDR3 covers 15 residues.

V gene TRBV7-2 combines with J gene TRBJ1-6; D may be TRBD1 (5 bases). The CDR3 contains 15 residues. Germline-derived CDR1 and CDR2 are SGHTA and FQGNSA. V was pared by 5 bases and J by 8 bases, with 16 bases between. The CDR3 coding sequence is TGTGCCAGCAGCGGCCAGGGTGGTTGGGATTCACCCCTCCACTTT. Its translation: CASSGQGGWDSPLHF.

This chain's CDR3 is CASSQESGTRYEQFF. In DNA, the CDR3 is TGTGCCAGCAGCCAAGAAAGCGGGACTAGATATGAGCAGTTCTTC. The J gene is TRBJ2-1, the V gene TRBV3-1 (or the pseudogene TRBV3-2); 8 bases are shared with TRBD2. V gave up 0 bases and J gave up 8 bases; unmatched junction bases: 6. CDR1 and CDR2 (germline): LGHDT, YNNKEL (reference sequence). The CDR3 has 15 residues.

The V and J genes are TRBV28 and TRBJ1-4; D gene ambiguous. V lost 7 bases and J 10 bases, leaving 7 bases between the germline ends. Germline values: CDR1 MDHEN, CDR2 SYDVKM. The CDR3 is made up of 10 amino acids. The CDR3 sequence: CASMGGKLFF. Here the CDR3 DNA reads TGTGCCAGCATGGGCGGAAAACTGTTTTTT. The whole variable domain, remainder taken from reference TRBV28 and TRBJ1-4, is DVKVTQSSRYLVKRTGEKVFLECVQDMDHENMFWYRQDPGLGLRLIYFSYDVKMKEKGDIPEGYSVSREKKERFSLILESASTNQTSMYLCASMGGKLFFGSGTQLSVL.

This clone was observed a single time. CDR3 in DNA: TGTGCCAGCAGCCCGTTCGGTAGCGGGAGGGCCGCGGAACGGGGCGAGCAGTACTTC. This gives the protein CASSPFGSGRAAERGEQYF. J is TRBJ2-7 and V is TRBV13, with 11 bases matching TRBD2. This CDR3 is built from 19 residues. From germline, CDR1 is PRHDT and CDR2 FYEKMQ (reference sequence). Unmatched junction bases numbered 21, after V lost 5 bases and J lost 6 bases. Filled out from reference TRBV13 and TRBJ2-7, the complete variable domain reads AAGVIQSPRHLIKEKRETATLKCYPIPRHDTVYWYQQGPGQDPQFLISFYEKMQSDKGSIPDRFSAQQFSDYHSELNMSSLELGDSALYFCASSPFGSGRAAERGEQYFGPGTRLTVT.

The rearrangement joins TRBV19 to TRBJ2-1; D is tentatively TRBD1 or TRBD2 (5 bases each). The CDR3 spans 15 residues. The ends were cut back, 4 bases at V and 2 bases at J, with 12 bases in the middle. Germline-derived CDR1 and CDR2 are LNHDA and SQIVND (reference sequence). CDR3 DNA sequence: TGTGCCAGTAGTACCCCGGGGCCGGCCTACAATGAGCAGTTCTTC. Its protein product is CASSTPGPAYNEQFF.